A single sample is the source of the 7 T cell receptor beta chains below, sequenced in a study of chemoradiotherapy in HPV16-positive cancers. The data were produced by immunoSEQ multiplex PCR, yet TCRdb's version contains in-frame clones alone and is incomplete. The table has 15,000 or so clones, just under 70% seen once; the top ten hold roughly 18%. Sample collection occurred from a patient who underwent chemoradiotherapy. The receptors stem from a human donor with HPV-associated anogenital cancer.

The chain recombines TRBV7-8 with TRBJ1-1, with D tentatively TRBD1 (5 bases). Trimming took 1 base from V and 1 from J, leaving 7 bases between them. Germline CDR1 reads SGHVS; CDR2 reads FQNEAQ. This CDR3 has 14 residues. The CDR3 region has the DNA TGTGCCAGCAGCTTAGGGACAACGAACACTGAAGCTTTCTTT. Encoded protein: CASSLGTTNTEAFF.

The V gene is TRBV11-2, the J gene TRBJ2-5, with D unclear. The end of the DNA is better explained by TRBJ2-7, so the J call may be wrong. This CDR3 spans 10 amino acids. Germline V lookup: CDR1 SGHAT, CDR2 FQNNGV. CDR3 residues: CASSSYEQYF. The DNA for the CDR3 is TGTGCCAGCAGCTCCTACGAGCAGTACTTC.

The rearrangement uses TRBV6-1 and TRBJ1-5; a weak D match, TRBD1 (5 bases). The CDR3 has 14 residues. Trimming stripped 6 bases from V and 7 bases from J, with 16 bases between. Germline CDR1 is MNHNS and CDR2 is SASEGT. The CDR3 region has the DNA TGTGCCAGCAGCGGGACGGATACAATGCAGCCCCAGCATTTT. It yields the protein CASSGTDTMQPQHF.

The J gene is TRBJ2-7, the V gene TRBV7-2, with D unclear. The CDR3 loop spans 13 amino acids. Germline lookup yields CDR1 SGHTA and CDR2 FQGNSA. V dropped 0 bases and J dropped 6 bases, with 9 bases sitting between them. CDR3 sequence reads: CASSLAGSGEQYF. DNA of the CDR3: TGTGCCAGCAGCTTAGCAGGGTCCGGCGAGCAGTACTTC.

The gene calls are TRBV7-2 and TRBJ1-6; perhaps TRBD1 as D (5 bases). CDR1 is SGHTA, CDR2 FQGNSA, per germline. Deletions cut 2 bases from V and 9 bases from J, with 14 bases between. CDR3 size: 15 residues. The CDR3 DNA reads TGTGCCAGCAGCTTAACAGGAGCGGGAAGTTCACCCCTCCACTTT. Amino acids: CASSLTGAGSSPLHF.

The chain carries TRBV2 and TRBJ1-6, with D hard to call. The CDR3 is 13 amino acids. Germline CDR1 reads SNHLY; CDR2 reads FYNNEI. V was pared by 7 bases and J by 0 bases, with 4 bases between. In DNA, the CDR3 is TGTGCCAGCAAGAGCTCCTATAATTCACCCCTCCACTTT. This gives the protein CASKSSYNSPLHF.

The genes are TRBV10-3 and TRBJ2-1, with 9 bases matching TRBD1. The V and J ends lost 6 bases and 9 bases, in that order; junction bases with no gene match: 9. This CDR3 is 14 amino acids long. Per germline, CDR1 ENHRY and CDR2 SYGVKD. The CDR3 reads CAISLDRGSTEQFF. CDR3 nucleotides: TGTGCCATCAGCTTGGACAGGGGAAGTACTGAGCAGTTCTTC.